The T cell receptor (beta chain) described here comes from a study of blood T cell repertoires in COVID-19. Study information: The samples span acute and convalescent COVID-19 from the United States, Italy and Spain. Sample material is recorded as cDNA or gDNA derived from T cells, B-cell-depleted T cells, or PBMCs.

Original processing notes: The assay estimated nucleated cells by amplifying reference gene primers. Libraries were prepared by immunoSEQ multiplex PCR; TCRdb keeps only in-frame clonotypes and omits some of them. The V and J calls and the clone size are those of that table, but D and trimming were determined from the DNA. The sample lists 90,000 to 110,000 clones, 65% to 90% occurring once. This CDR3 has 16 residues. CDR1 is MDHEN, CDR2 SYDVKM, per germline. Trimming removed 4 bases at V and 1 base at J, with 14 bases between. The sequence derives from a man older than 75 with acute or convalescent COVID-19. The chain couples TRBV28 to TRBJ2-1, with D perhaps matching TRBD2 (6 bases). The specimen was peripheral blood. The CDR3 here is CASSSRDSRSYNEQFF. The CDR3 nucleotides are TGTGCCAGCAGTTCGAGGGACTCTCGGTCCTACAATGAGCAGTTCTTC. Combining the CDR3 with reference TRBV28 and TRBJ2-1 gives the whole variable domain DVKVTQSSRYLVKRTGEKVFLECVQDMDHENMFWYRQDPGLGLRLIYFSYDVKMKEKGDIPEGYSVSREKKERFSLILESASTNQTSMYLCASSSRDSRSYNEQFFGPGTRLTVL.